Given below is one TCR beta chain in context. As it was prepared, the TCRbeta library received unique molecular identifiers. TCRdb used MiXCR to reprocess the PCR reads, holding one entry per CDR3 protein. The sample has roughly 400,000 distinct CDR3 sequences; roughly 21% are singletons. V was clipped by 0 bases and J by 9 bases; unmatched bases: 10. Germline values: CDR1 SGHRS, CDR2 YFSETQ. The CDR3 length is 15 residues. The record originates from a study of T-cell reconstitution after alpha-beta-depleted transplantation in children. This TCR came from a human donor who donated a stem cell graft to a child with acute myeloid leukemia. Sequencing used PBMCs from the stem cell graft donor, obtained from the stem cell graft. This sequence joins TRBV5-1 and TRBJ2-3; the match to TRBD1 covers 7 bases. In DNA, the CDR3 is TGCGCCAGCAGCTTGGGATCCCTGACAGGGTCGACGCAGTATTTT. As protein: CASSLGSLTGSTQYF.